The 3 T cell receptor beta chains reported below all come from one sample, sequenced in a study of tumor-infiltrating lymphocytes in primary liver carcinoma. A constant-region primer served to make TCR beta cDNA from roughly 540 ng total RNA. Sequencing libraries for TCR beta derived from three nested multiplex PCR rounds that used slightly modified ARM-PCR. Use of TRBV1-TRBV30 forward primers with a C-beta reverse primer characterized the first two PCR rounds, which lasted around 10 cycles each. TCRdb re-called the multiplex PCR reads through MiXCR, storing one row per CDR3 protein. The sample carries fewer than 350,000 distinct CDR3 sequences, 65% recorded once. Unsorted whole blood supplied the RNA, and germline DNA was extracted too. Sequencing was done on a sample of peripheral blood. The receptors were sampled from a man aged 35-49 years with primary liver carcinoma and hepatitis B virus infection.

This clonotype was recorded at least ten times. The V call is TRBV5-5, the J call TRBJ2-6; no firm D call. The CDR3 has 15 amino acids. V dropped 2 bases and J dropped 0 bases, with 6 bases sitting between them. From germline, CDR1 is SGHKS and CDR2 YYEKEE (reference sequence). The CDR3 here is CASSFGGSGANVLTF. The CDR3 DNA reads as TGTGCCAGCAGCTTCGGCGGCTCTGGGGCCAACGTCCTGACTTTC.

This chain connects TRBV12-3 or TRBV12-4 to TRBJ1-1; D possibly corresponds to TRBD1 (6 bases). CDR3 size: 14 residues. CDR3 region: CISRGPADAYGAFF. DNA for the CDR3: TGTATCAGCAGGGGCCCAGCAGACGCTTATGGGGCTTTCTTT.

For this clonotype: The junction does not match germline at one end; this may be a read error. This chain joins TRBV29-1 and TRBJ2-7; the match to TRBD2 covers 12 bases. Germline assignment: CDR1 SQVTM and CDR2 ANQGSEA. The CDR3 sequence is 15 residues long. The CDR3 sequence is CSFELAGGPPYEQYF. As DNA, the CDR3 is TGCAGCTTTGAACTAGCGGGAGGCCCCCCCTACGAGCAGTACTTC.